Each of the 3 T cell receptor beta chains below was sequenced from the same sample in a study of CD8+CD57+ T cells in acquired aplastic anemia. Sequencing was done on patients that had shown CD8+CD57+ cell expansion by flow cytometry. Genomic DNA constituted the template upon which TCR beta VDJ and CDR3 profiling was performed. Using its own MiXCR run on the reads, TCRdb lists one record per CDR3 protein. The profile shows about 240,000 distinct CDR3 sequences, more than 45% of them singletons. What was sequenced was sorted CD4+, CD8+, or CD8+CD57+ T cells (not recorded which) from PBMCs. Receptors originate from a human donor with aplastic anemia.

The chain links TRBV7-9 to TRBJ1-2; 9 bases are a match to TRBD1. Trimming cost V 5 bases and J 4 bases; bases outside gene matches: 11. The CDR3 has 16 residues. Germline assignment: CDR1 SEHNR and CDR2 FQNEAQ (reference sequence). CDR3 sequence reads: CASSPGQGFLSYGYTF. CDR3 DNA sequence: TGTGCCAGCAGCCCGGGACAGGGCTTCCTTTCCTATGGCTACACCTTC.

This clonotype came up a few times. This sequence joins TRBV2 and TRBJ1-4; a weak D match, TRBD1 (6 bases). V lost 6 bases and J 0 bases, leaving 14 bases between the germline ends. Germline CDR1 is SNHLY and CDR2 is FYNNEI. The CDR3 contains 16 residues. The CDR3, as DNA: TGTGCCAGCAGGGGGGGGCAGGTCGCAACTAATGAAAAACTGTTTTTT. Amino acids: CASRGGQVATNEKLFF.

The chain uses TRBV7-9 and TRBJ2-3; perhaps TRBD2 as D (5 bases). CDR1 is SEHNR and CDR2 is FQNEAQ in the germline V gene (reference sequence). Trimming shortened V by 10 bases and J by 3 bases, and 5 bases separated the two germline ends. This CDR3 comprises 10 residues. The CDR3 coding sequence is TGTGCCACGGGGACAGATACGCAGTATTTT. Translating gives CATGTDTQYF.